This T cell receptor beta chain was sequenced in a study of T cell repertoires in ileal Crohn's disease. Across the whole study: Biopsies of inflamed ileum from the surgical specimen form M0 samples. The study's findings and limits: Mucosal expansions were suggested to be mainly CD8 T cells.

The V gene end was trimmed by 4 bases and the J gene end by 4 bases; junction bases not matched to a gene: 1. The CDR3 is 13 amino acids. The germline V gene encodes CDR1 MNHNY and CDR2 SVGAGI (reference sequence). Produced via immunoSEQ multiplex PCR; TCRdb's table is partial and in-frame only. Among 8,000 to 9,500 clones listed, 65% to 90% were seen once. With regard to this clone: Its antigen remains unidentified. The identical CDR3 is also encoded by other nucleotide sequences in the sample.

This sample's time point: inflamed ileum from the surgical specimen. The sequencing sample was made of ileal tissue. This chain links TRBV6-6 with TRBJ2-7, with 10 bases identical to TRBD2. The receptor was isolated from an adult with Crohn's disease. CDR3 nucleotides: TGTGCCAGCAGTTTACTAGCGGGGTACGAGCAGTACTTC. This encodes CASSLLAGYEQYF.